This T cell receptor (beta chain) was recorded in a study of early T cells in non-severe SARS-CoV-2 infection. As for the study in general: Chains stayed unpaired after sequencing of bulk RNA from unsorted whole blood.

Germline-derived CDR1 and CDR2 are WNHNN and SYGVQD (reference sequence). V lost 0 bases to trimming and J lost 7 bases; unmatched junction nucleotides: 5. The CDR3 is 15 residues long. Study findings and constraints: Matching results from VDJdb favored anti-spike CD8 responses, leaving private and CD4 specificities undetected.

Each cDNA molecule carried a unique molecular identifier. MiXCR, applied by TCRdb to the 5' RACE reads, yields one record per CDR3 protein. Of under 75,000 distinct CDR3 sequences in the sample, less than 15% were seen once. This clonotype was observed a handful of times. Its antigen is undetermined. This chain joins TRBV10-1 and TRBJ2-1; 8 bases map to TRBD2. Sequenced sample: whole blood. The origin of this receptor is an adult who was a healthcare worker with PCR-confirmed SARS-CoV-2 infection or an uninfected control (not recorded which). CDR3 sequence: CASSESVGTSNEQFF. In nucleotides, the CDR3 is TGCGCCAGCAGTGAGTCGGTAGGGACTAGTAATGAGCAGTTCTTC.